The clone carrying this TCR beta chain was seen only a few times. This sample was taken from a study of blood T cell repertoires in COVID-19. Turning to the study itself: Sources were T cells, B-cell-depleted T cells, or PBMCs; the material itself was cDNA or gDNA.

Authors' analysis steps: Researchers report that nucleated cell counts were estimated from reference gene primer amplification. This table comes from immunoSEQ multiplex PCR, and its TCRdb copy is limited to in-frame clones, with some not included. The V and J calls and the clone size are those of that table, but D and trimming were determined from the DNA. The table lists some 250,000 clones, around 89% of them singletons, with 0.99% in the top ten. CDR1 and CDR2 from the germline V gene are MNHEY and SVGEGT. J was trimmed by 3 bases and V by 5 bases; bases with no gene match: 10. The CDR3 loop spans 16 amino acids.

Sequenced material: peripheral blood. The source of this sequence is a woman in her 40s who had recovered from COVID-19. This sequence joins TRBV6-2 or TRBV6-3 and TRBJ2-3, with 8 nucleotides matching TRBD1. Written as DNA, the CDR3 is TGTGCCAGCAGTACCGGTCGGACAGGGCGGACAGATACGCAGTATTTT. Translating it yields CASSTGRTGRTDTQYF.